Each of the 7 T cell receptor beta chains below was sequenced from the same sample in a study of T cells in narcolepsy. The data were produced by immunoSEQ multiplex PCR, yet TCRdb's version contains in-frame clones alone and is incomplete. The repertoire consists of fewer than 30,000 clones, with approximately 85% occurring once and the leading ten covering roughly 1.4%. The material sequenced was CD45RA- memory CD4+ T cells from PBMCs. Source of these receptors: a human donor with narcolepsy.

The rearrangement links TRBV6-1 to TRBJ1-5; TRBD1 agrees at 8 bases. V was pared by 6 bases and J by 0 bases, with 1 base of the junction left unmatched. There are 14 residues in the CDR3. From germline, CDR1 is MNHNS and CDR2 SASEGT. The CDR3 bases are TGTGCCAGCAGAGGGACAGGTAGCAATCAGCCCCAGCATTTT. Encoded protein: CASRGTGSNQPQHF.

CDR3 sequence: CASRRMTSGRDTQYF. Here the CDR3 DNA reads TGTGCCAGCCGAAGAATGACTAGCGGGAGAGATACGCAGTATTTT. The rearrangement uses TRBV2 and TRBJ2-3; 12 positions match TRBD2. Germline-derived CDR1 and CDR2 are SNHLY and FYNNEI. The CDR3 extends over 15 amino acids. Trimming took 8 bases from V and 5 from J; bases not matched to a gene: 8.

The V gene is TRBV30, the J gene TRBJ1-5, with no clear D. Germline values: CDR1 GTSNPN, CDR2 SVGIG (reference sequence). V was cut by 1 base and J by 2 bases, with 6 bases left in between. CDR3 length: 13 residues. The CDR3: CAWSGGGNQPQHF. CDR3 coding DNA: TGTGCCTGGAGTGGAGGAGGCAATCAGCCCCAGCATTTT.

This chain joins TRBV7-3 and TRBJ2-1, with 11 bases fitting TRBD2. CDR1 SGHTA and CDR2 FQGTGA come from the germline V gene. V lost 5 bases, J lost 8 bases, and 11 bases stayed unmatched. CDR3 length: 16 amino acids. CDR3 region: CASSRQLAGDLDEQFF. The CDR3 coding sequence is TGTGCCAGCAGCCGACAACTAGCGGGAGATCTGGATGAGCAGTTCTTC. Variable domain in full (rest from reference TRBV7-3 and TRBJ2-1): GAGVSQTPSNKVTEKGKYVELRCDPISGHTALYWYRQSLGQGPEFLIYFQGTGAADDSGLPNDRFFAVRPEGSVSTLKIQRTERGDSAVYLCASSRQLAGDLDEQFFGPGTRLTVL.

In DNA, the CDR3 is TGTGCCAGCAGTCTCCGCTACGAGCAGTACTTC. This codes for CASSLRYEQYF. V is TRBV28 and J is TRBJ2-7; D remains unclear. From germline, CDR1 is MDHEN and CDR2 SYDVKM. The CDR3 is 11 amino acids. Trimming removed 5 bases from V and 3 bases from J, with 5 bases in between.

V gene TRBV6-6 combines with J gene TRBJ2-1; the match to TRBD1 covers 9 bases. This CDR3 is built from 16 residues. With V trimmed by 5 bases and J by 6 bases, 11 bases remained unmatched. Germline CDR1 is MNHNY and CDR2 is SVGAGI (reference sequence). CDR3 sequence (DNA): TGTGCCAGCAGTAGATCCCCGGGACAGGGTTCCAATGAGCAGTTCTTC. Amino acid sequence: CASSRSPGQGSNEQFF.

As regards this clone: Relative to the germline gene, one junction end is altered; a read error may explain this. This chain links TRBV2 with TRBJ2-1, with 14 bases fitting TRBD2. CDR3 size: 19 residues. The V gene's germline CDR1 is SNHLY and CDR2 FYNNEI. The DNA for the CDR3 is TGTGCCAGCAGGGAAGGACGGAGACTAGCGGGAGGGCCATTGGGTGAGCAGTTCTTC. As protein: CASREGRRLAGGPLGEQFF.